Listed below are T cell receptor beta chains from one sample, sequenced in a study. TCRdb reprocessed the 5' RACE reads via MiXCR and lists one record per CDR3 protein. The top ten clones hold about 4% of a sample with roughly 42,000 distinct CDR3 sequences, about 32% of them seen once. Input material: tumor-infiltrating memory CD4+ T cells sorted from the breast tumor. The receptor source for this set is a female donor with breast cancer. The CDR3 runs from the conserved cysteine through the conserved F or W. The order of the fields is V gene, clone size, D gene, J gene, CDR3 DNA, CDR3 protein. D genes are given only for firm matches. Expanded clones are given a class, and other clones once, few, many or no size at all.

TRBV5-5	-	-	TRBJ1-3	TGTGCCAGCAGCCTAGATTTTCTTTCTGGAAACACCATATATTTT	CASSLDFLSGNTIYF
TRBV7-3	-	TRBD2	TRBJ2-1	TGTGCCAGCAGCTTATCAGCGGGAGGTTTGGGTGAGCAGTTCTTC	CASSLSAGGLGEQFF
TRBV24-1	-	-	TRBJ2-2	TGTGCCACCAGTGATTTCGACAGAGACACCGGGGAGCTGTTTTTT	CATSDFDRDTGELFF
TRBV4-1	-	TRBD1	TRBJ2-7	TGCGCCAGCAGCCAAGATCCAGGGGGCGCCGCCTACGAGCAGTACTTC	CASSQDPGGAAYEQYF
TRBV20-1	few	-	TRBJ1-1	TGCAGTGCTAGGGGGGAATACGGGGGGCCCAACACTGAAGCTTTCTTT	CSARGEYGGPNTEAFF
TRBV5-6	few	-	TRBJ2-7	TGTGCCAGCGCCGTTGGGAGCTCCTACGAGCAGTACTTC	CASAVGSSYEQYF
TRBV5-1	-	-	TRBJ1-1	TGCGCCAGCAGCCCTGGAGGGGGGCCAACAGCTTTCTTT	CASSPGGGPTAFF
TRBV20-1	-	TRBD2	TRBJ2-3	TGCAGTGCTACGCTAGCGGGCCCCGATACGCAGTATTTT	CSATLAGPDTQYF
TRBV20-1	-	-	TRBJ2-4	TGCAGTGGATACCTAGCCAAAAACATTCAGTACTTC	CSGYLAKNIQYF
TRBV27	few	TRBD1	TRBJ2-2	TGTGCCAGCAGCAAAGACTGGACAGGGTGGATCGGGGAGCTGTTTTTT	CASSKDWTGWIGELFF
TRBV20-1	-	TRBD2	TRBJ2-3	TGCAGTGCTCGAGAGACTAGCGGGGTCTATTTT	CSARETSGVYF
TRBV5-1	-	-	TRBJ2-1	TGCGCCAGCAGCTTGGGGCTAATGGAGAATGAGCAGTTCTTC	CASSLGLMENEQFF
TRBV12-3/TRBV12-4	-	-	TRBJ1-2	TGTGCCAGCAGTCGGGGCCCGTCGGCGGGAGGCTACACCTTC	CASSRGPSAGGYTF